This T cell receptor (beta chain) was captured in a study of T cells after yellow fever vaccination. 5'RACE template switching added a universal primer site and UMIs to TCR cDNA. Each CDR3 protein is one row after TCRdb ran MiXCR on the 5' RACE reads. The sample has 250,000 to 400,000 distinct CDR3 sequences, roughly 4.3% seen once. Study-wide results and caveats: Some clonotypes, a small share, were shared between CD4 and CD8 compartments. FACS-sorted repertoires could contain abundant clonotypes contaminating from the bulk population. Reappearance after the booster was observed for most primary-vaccination clones (roughly 97% CD4, about 90% CD8).

V was cut by 4 bases and J by 2 bases, with 16 bases left in between. This CDR3 has 15 amino acids. Germline CDR1 and CDR2: SGHDT and YYEEEE. A word on this clonotype: No antigen is known for it.

V gene TRBV5-6 combines with J gene TRBJ2-7; either TRBD1 or TRBD2 may supply D (5 bases each). The source material was PBMCs, sampled 5 days after the yellow fever booster vaccination. This clonotype was sampled from a man between 18 and 29 years old who received the YFV17D yellow fever vaccine. The CDR3 protein is CASSGGDSYPYEQYV. DNA for the CDR3: TGTGCCAGCAGCGGGGGAGACAGTTACCCCTACGAGCAGTACGTC.